Included here is one T cell receptor (beta chain) sequence, with context. This clonotype has a handful of counts. Its cognate antigen has yet to be identified. The input lacks base qualities; no much larger clone sits a single base away. In the ophthalmopathy patients, disease was moderately to severely active, with a Clinical Activity Score of 3 or more, a NOSPECS grade of 4 or more, and a duration of less than 3 months. Exclusion was applied to patients with uncontrolled infections, other autoimmune diseases, pregnancy or lactation. Diagnoses were based on clinical symptoms, serum thyroxine and TRAb, thyroid ultrasound and orbital computed tomography. PBMCs were isolated from approximately 10 ml of fresh peripheral blood by Ficoll-Paque density gradient centrifugation. Trizol reagent was used to extract total RNA, and RNA quality was then checked on an Agilent 2100 Bioanalyzer. The TCR beta CDR3 regions were amplified from the RNA transcripts. The first round of RT-PCR for the TCR CDR3 was performed with the HTBI primer set and the Qiagen OneStep RT-PCR kit. The libraries were constructed in a second round of multiplex PCR and then size-selected and purified. Paired-end sequencing of the libraries was performed with 100 bp reads on an Illumina HiSeq2000. On the study's bioinformatics: SOAPnuke was used to process the raw data, with reads discarded if the reads contained adapters or uncalled bases, had a mean Phred below 15, or lacked an exact constant-primer or identifier match. High-quality paired reads were merged with COPE v1.2.5, and unique nucleotide sequences were defined as clonotypes. MiTCR v1.1 was used to align the clonotypes against IMGT TRBV, TRBD and TRBJ reference segments. Only V-J combinations with frequency above 0.0001, covering about 99% of repertoires, were analysed. A TCS score was defined as the ratio of F50 (clonal expansion) to E x V (chaos), with BLOSUM62-based TCRdist applied between CDR3 peptides within each V-J. Welch's t-statistics and random forest reduced just over 500 V-J features to under 15, which were used in a naive Bayes classifier (R e1071). TCRdb cleaned the public reads at Q25 with fastp, built clones with MiXCR and kept in-frame beta chains. Each entry is one CDR3 protein sequence, shown with its most common DNA and genes. The V and J calls, along with clone size, are taken from TCRdb and not from the paper's own processing. This sample lists about 520,000 distinct CDR3 sequences; approximately 25% were detected once. Around 11% of the sample is in the top ten clones.

The CDR3, from cysteine to phenylalanine, totals 14 residues. Solely the CDR3 DNA is kept, with 42 bases framed from the first base. The germline V end is reduced by 6 bases and the J end by 5 bases; junction bases left unmatched: 8. The data are from a study of T cells in Graves' hyperthyroidism and ophthalmopathy (dated by TCRdb to between 2019 and 2020). For the wider study: Peripheral blood samples were taken at initial diagnosis, before any treatment was given. A discovery cohort of about 96 patients, fewer than 50 with Graves' ophthalmopathy and about 58 with stable Graves' hyperthyroidism, was used to find distinguishing TCR V-J signatures. Whether ophthalmopathy could be predicted prospectively was tested in an independent validation cohort made up of 18 to 20 hyperthyroidism patients plus 17 patients who later progressed to ophthalmopathy. The 95 to 100 discovery patients were randomly divided into training and test sets at a 7:3 ratio. Thyroid tissue and blood T-cell repertoires from about six Graves' hyperthyroidism patients were also compared in the study. Following sampling, methimazole starting at 30 mg daily was given to hyperthyroidism patients, and high-dose intravenous methylprednisolone was given to ophthalmopathy patients. The paper reports TCR Vbeta CDR3 sequencing of more than 120 peripheral blood samples: approximately 41 ophthalmopathy, about 75 hyperthyroidism and approximately 17 progressor patients.

Summary of the overall study and its limitations: Most expanded thyroid clonotypes (frequency above 0.001) were also detected in blood, suggesting blood repertoires may reflect thyroid immune responses. During validation, the model predicted progression to ophthalmopathy a median of approximately 6 months ahead of onset, with 70.59% sensitivity and roughly 75% specificity. Ophthalmopathy was separated from stable hyperthyroidism by a 13 V-J signature model, with 85% to 90% sensitivity and about 81% specificity obtained in cross-validation and 80%/75% obtained in testing. Sample size was not statistically predetermined, and blinding of investigators to group allocation was not performed.

Sequencing used blood. The clonotype originates from a woman in her thirties with Graves' ophthalmopathy. Rearrangement joined TRBV12-3 or TRBV12-4 to TRBJ2-7, with 9 central nucleotides matching TRBD1. Here is the DNA: TGTGCCAGCAGCGATGGGGACAGGGAGGACGAGCAGTACTTC. Its translation is CASSDGDREDEQYF.